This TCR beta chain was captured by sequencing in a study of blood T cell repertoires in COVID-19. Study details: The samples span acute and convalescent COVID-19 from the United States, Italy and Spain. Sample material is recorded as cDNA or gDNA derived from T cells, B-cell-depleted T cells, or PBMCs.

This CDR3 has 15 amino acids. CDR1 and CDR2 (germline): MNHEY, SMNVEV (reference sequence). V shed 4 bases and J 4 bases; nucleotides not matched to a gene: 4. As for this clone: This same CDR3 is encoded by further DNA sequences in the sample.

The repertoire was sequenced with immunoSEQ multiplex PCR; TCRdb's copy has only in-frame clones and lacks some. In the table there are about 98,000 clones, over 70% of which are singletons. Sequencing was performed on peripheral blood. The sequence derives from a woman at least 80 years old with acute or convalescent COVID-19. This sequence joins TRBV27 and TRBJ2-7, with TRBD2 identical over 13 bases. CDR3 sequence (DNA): TGTGCCAGCAGTTCTACTAGCGGGGGGGTTTACGAGCAGTACTTC. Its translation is CASSSTSGGVYEQYF.